This T cell receptor (beta chain) was sequenced for a study of identical twins. MiXCR, applied by TCRdb to the 5' RACE reads, yields one record per CDR3 protein. The sample contains 500,000 or so distinct CDR3 sequences, 22% of which appear only once. Deletions cut 5 bases from V and 0 bases from J, with 15 bases between. CDR1 and CDR2 from the germline V gene are ENHRY and SYGVKD. This CDR3 has 16 amino acids. Only a few counts were recorded for this clonotype. This sample was also put to use in a study of T cells expressing NK-cell markers.

Specimen: CD4+ T cells sorted from blood. The chain recombines TRBV10-3 with TRBJ2-3, with D perhaps TRBD1 (7 bases). The source of this sequence is a woman aged 18-29 years in good health. The chain's CDR3 is CAISYRGGSSTDTQYF. The CDR3 DNA reads as TGTGCCATCAGTTACAGGGGAGGCTCCAGCACAGATACGCAGTATTTT.